This T cell receptor beta chain was recorded in a study of T cell repertoires in cytomegalovirus infection. Whole-study context: Indicated by public TCR beta signatures were CMV infection and matching HLA type. The study, taken as a whole, reports: Across the ex vivo response, the dominant clonotypes were HLA-C-restricted CMV-specific TCR beta clonotypes.

TCRdb itself ran the reads through MiXCR, one entry per CDR3 protein. The data hold hundreds of thousands of distinct CDR3 sequences, with under 20% observed a single time. This clonotype was seen ten or more times. The antigen is unknown. CDR1 is SGHTA, CDR2 FQGTGA, per germline. V was cut by 2 bases and J by 4 bases, with 10 bases left in between. This CDR3 spans 14 amino acids. The chain joins TRBV7-3 to TRBJ2-3; D is uncertain. The sequenced material came from PBMCs. This clonotype was sampled from a human donor in good health (CMV status not recorded). Some clones in this sample may be carry-over from other donors' samples. The CDR3 sequence: CASSLVNSADTQYF. CDR3 sequence (DNA): TGTGCCAGCAGCTTAGTGAACAGCGCAGATACGCAGTATTTT.